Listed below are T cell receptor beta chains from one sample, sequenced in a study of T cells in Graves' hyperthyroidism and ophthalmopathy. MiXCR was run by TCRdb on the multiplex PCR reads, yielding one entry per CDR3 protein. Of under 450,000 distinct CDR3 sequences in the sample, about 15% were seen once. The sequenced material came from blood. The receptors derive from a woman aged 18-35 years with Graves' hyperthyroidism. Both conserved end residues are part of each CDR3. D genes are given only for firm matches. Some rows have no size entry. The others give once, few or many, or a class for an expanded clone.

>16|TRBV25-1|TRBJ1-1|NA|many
CASSGRGNLMNTEAFF
TGTGCCAGCAGTGGGAGGGGCAACCTCATGAACACTGAAGCTTTCTTT
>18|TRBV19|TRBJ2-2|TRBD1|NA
CASSPDFVYQGATGELFF
TGTGCCAGTAGTCCCGATTTCGTTTACCAGGGGGCCACCGGGGAGCTGTTTTTT
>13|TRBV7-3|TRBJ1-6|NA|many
CASSLNGETPLHF
TGTGCCAGCAGCTTAAATGGGGAAACACCCCTCCACTTT
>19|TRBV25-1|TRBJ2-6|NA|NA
CASRPWWGLPLFGANVLTF
TGTGCCAGCAGACCCTGGTGGGGACTCCCCCTTTTTGGGGCCAACGTCCTGACTTTC
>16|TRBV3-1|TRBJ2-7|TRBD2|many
CASSQEGASGAYEQYF
TGTGCCAGCAGCCAAGAAGGGGCTAGCGGAGCCTACGAGCAGTACTTC
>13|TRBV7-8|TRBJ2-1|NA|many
CASSYTGEGEQFF
TGTGCCAGCAGCTACACAGGGGAGGGTGAGCAGTTCTTC
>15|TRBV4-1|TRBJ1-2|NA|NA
CASSQDHRANYGYTF
TGCGCCAGCAGCCAAGACCACAGGGCCAACTATGGCTACACCTTC
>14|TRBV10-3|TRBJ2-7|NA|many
CAISEAPPGHEQYF
TGTGCCATCAGTGAAGCTCCCCCCGGGCACGAGCAGTACTTC
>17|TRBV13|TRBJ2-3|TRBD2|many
CASSLEGSGGPRDTQYF
TGTGCCAGCAGCTTAGAGGGTAGCGGGGGGCCGAGAGATACGCAGTATTTT
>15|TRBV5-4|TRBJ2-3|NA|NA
CASSLGGSGTDTQYF
TGTGCCAGCAGCTTGGGCGGGTCCGGCACAGATACGCAGTATTTT
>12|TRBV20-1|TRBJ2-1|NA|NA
CRAQPGTSEQFF
TGCAGAGCTCAACCCGGGACCTCTGAGCAGTTCTTC
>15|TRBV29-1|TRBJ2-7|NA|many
CSAGGPTQGAGEQYF
TGCAGCGCGGGAGGACCGACTCAGGGGGCTGGTGAGCAGTACTTC
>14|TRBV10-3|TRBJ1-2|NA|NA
CAISEASGIYGYAF
TGTGCCATCAGTGAAGCATCCGGGATCTATGGCTACGCCTTC
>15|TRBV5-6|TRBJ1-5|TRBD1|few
CASSLYQGEVQPQHF
TGTGCCAGCAGCTTGTACCAGGGGGAGGTTCAGCCCCAGCATTTT
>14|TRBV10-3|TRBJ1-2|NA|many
CAMRRTHLNYGYTF
TGTGCCATGCGACGGACACACCTCAATTATGGCTACACCTTC
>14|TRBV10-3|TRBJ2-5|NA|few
CAISVRSDGETQYF
TGTGCCATCAGTGTCAGGTCGGATGGCGAGACCCAGTACTTC
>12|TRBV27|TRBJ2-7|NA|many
CASTQPPPGQYF
TGTGCCAGCACCCAGCCTCCCCCGGGGCAGTACTTC
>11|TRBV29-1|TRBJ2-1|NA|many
CSVEVYNEQFF
TGCAGCGTTGAAGTCTACAATGAGCAGTTCTTC
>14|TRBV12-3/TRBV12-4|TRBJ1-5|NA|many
CASARGNLAQPQHF
TGTGCCAGCGCTAGGGGCAATTTGGCCCAGCCCCAGCATTTT
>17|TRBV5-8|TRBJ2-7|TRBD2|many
CASSLAKSAGGSYEQYF
TGTGCCAGCAGCTTGGCGAAGTCGGCGGGGGGATCCTACGAGCAGTACTTC
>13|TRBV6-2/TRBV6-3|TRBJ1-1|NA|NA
CASSYIGNTEAFF
TGTGCCAGCAGTTACATAGGTAACACTGAAGCTTTCTTT
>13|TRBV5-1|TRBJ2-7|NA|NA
CASRVVGTDEQYF
TGCGCCAGCCGGGTCGTGGGGACGGACGAGCAGTACTTC
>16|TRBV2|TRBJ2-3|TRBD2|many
CASSALLAGGADTQYF
TGTGCCAGCAGTGCGTTACTAGCGGGAGGAGCAGATACGCAGTATTTT
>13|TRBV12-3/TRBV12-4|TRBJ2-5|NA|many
CASSFASAKTQYF
TGTGCCAGCAGTTTTGCTAGCGCCAAGACCCAGTACTTC